The T cell receptor (beta chain) described here comes from a study of blood T cell repertoires in COVID-19. Assay: immunoSEQ multiplex PCR; the TCRdb copy retains only in-frame clones and omits some. In the table there are 100,000 to 150,000 clones, under 85% of which are singletons. The specimen sequenced was peripheral blood. The TCR was taken from a man in his sixties with acute or convalescent COVID-19.

In DNA, the CDR3 is TGTGCCAGCTCTAGGGTCGAGGGCACTGAAGCTTTCTTT. Protein sequence: CASSRVEGTEAFF. The chain is built from TRBV18 and TRBJ1-1; no clear D gene. This CDR3 is 13 amino acids long. Germline loops: CDR1 KGHSH, CDR2 LQKENI. Trimming removed 6 bases at V and 4 bases at J, with 12 bases between.